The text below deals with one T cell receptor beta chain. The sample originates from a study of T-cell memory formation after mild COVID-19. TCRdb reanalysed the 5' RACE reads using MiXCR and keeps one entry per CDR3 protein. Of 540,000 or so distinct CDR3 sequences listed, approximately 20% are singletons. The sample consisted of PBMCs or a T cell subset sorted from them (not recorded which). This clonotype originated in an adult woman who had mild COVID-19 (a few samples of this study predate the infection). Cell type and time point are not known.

This CDR3 reads CATSDPTLGGGIGSDEQFF. In DNA form, the CDR3 reads TGTGCCACCAGTGACCCAACGTTGGGGGGGGGAATAGGTAGCGATGAGCAGTTCTTC. The chain uses TRBV24-1 and TRBJ2-1, with TRBD2 identical over 7 bases. Trimming removed 4 bases from V and 8 bases from J; junction bases left unmatched: 22. The CDR3 sequence is 19 residues long. Germline CDR1 reads KGHDR; CDR2 reads SFDVKD.